This is a list of T cell receptor beta chains from one sample in a study of T-cell reconstitution after alpha-beta-depleted transplantation in children. TCRdb reprocessed the PCR reads via MiXCR and lists one record per CDR3 protein. The sample has about 300,000 distinct CDR3 sequences; around a tenth are singletons. This specimen consisted of PBMCs, obtained before TCRalphabeta/CD19-depleted stem cell transplant. These receptors were taken from a boy younger than two with acute myeloid leukemia, due to receive a stem cell transplant. Both conserved end residues are part of each CDR3. Each record gives: CDR3 protein, V gene, J gene.

CDR3aa: CASSLDRLVAGELFF
v_gene: TRBV11-2
j_gene: TRBJ2-2

CDR3aa: CISNLEGFRNNSPLHF
v_gene: TRBV29-1
j_gene: TRBJ1-6

CDR3aa: CASSLGTSGRVGEQFF
v_gene: TRBV5-1
j_gene: TRBJ2-1

CDR3aa: CASSIMAYNEQFF
v_gene: TRBV19
j_gene: TRBJ2-1

CDR3aa: CASSQDRGKLQYF
v_gene: TRBV4-2
j_gene: TRBJ2-4

CDR3aa: CASRGQGRYNEQFF
v_gene: TRBV12-3/TRBV12-4
j_gene: TRBJ2-1

CDR3aa: CSVEEWSSGSYEQYF
v_gene: TRBV29-1
j_gene: TRBJ2-7

CDR3aa: CASSRWGDTEAF
v_gene: TRBV6-5
j_gene: TRBJ1-1

CDR3aa: CASSQGRQGALRNIQYF
v_gene: TRBV4-3
j_gene: TRBJ2-4

CDR3aa: CASSSPMGLPTF
v_gene: TRBV3-1
j_gene: TRBJ1-2

CDR3aa: CASNRRDGIYGYTF
v_gene: TRBV7-2
j_gene: TRBJ1-2

CDR3aa: CASSQMDRPYEQYF
v_gene: TRBV4-3
j_gene: TRBJ2-7

CDR3aa: CASRPFPGQGLANTEAFF
v_gene: TRBV4-3
j_gene: TRBJ1-1

CDR3aa: CASSPQARQRNEKLFF
v_gene: TRBV18
j_gene: TRBJ1-4

CDR3aa: CSVTGQGGPDTQYF
v_gene: TRBV20-1
j_gene: TRBJ2-3

CDR3aa: CSVGGTGTSNTEAFF
v_gene: TRBV29-1
j_gene: TRBJ1-1

CDR3aa: CASSLGGGYNQPQHF
v_gene: TRBV27
j_gene: TRBJ1-5

CDR3aa: CASLSGQGASSSYNEQFF
v_gene: TRBV6-2/TRBV6-3
j_gene: TRBJ2-1

CDR3aa: CASSYGTSAYNEQFF
v_gene: TRBV11-3
j_gene: TRBJ2-1

CDR3aa: CASSFPLQETQYF
v_gene: TRBV5-1
j_gene: TRBJ2-5

CDR3aa: CASSRRTGGGKETQYF
v_gene: TRBV4-2
j_gene: TRBJ2-5

CDR3aa: CASSPERTGSPLHF
v_gene: TRBV7-2
j_gene: TRBJ1-6

CDR3aa: CASSFLGGLAGPYEQYF
v_gene: TRBV7-8
j_gene: TRBJ2-7

CDR3aa: CASSTRDIRYNEQFF
v_gene: TRBV4-2
j_gene: TRBJ2-1

CDR3aa: CASSQVPGPLGYGYTF
v_gene: TRBV4-3
j_gene: TRBJ1-2

CDR3aa: CSVQAWAGLWDTQYF
v_gene: TRBV29-1
j_gene: TRBJ2-3

CDR3aa: CASSGGTVYNEPFF
v_gene: TRBV9
j_gene: TRBJ2-1

CDR3aa: CASSEAWGGRNEQFF
v_gene: TRBV2
j_gene: TRBJ2-1

CDR3aa: CASSWRLAGADEQFF
v_gene: TRBV7-3
j_gene: TRBJ2-1

CDR3aa: CSARAGDRVYEQYF
v_gene: TRBV20-1
j_gene: TRBJ2-7

CDR3aa: CASTLGLLSQETQYF
v_gene: TRBV28
j_gene: TRBJ2-5

CDR3aa: CASNRVGVTGELFF
v_gene: TRBV6-1
j_gene: TRBJ2-2

CDR3aa: CSAVPDRGADTQYF
v_gene: TRBV20-1
j_gene: TRBJ2-3

CDR3aa: CAITETGDTEAFF
v_gene: TRBV10-3
j_gene: TRBJ1-1

CDR3aa: CASSFGLYQETQYF
v_gene: TRBV9
j_gene: TRBJ2-5

CDR3aa: CSGGLPKETQYF
v_gene: TRBV29-1
j_gene: TRBJ2-5

CDR3aa: CASSQDGRVKNEQYF
v_gene: TRBV4-2
j_gene: TRBJ2-7

CDR3aa: CSAIPGQGHLNTEAFF
v_gene: TRBV20-1
j_gene: TRBJ1-1

CDR3aa: CSASKGNTIYF
v_gene: TRBV20-1
j_gene: TRBJ1-3

CDR3aa: CASSWGSYEQYF
v_gene: TRBV7-9
j_gene: TRBJ2-7

CDR3aa: CASSFGGLPTDTQYF
v_gene: TRBV7-3
j_gene: TRBJ2-3

CDR3aa: CASSQDLGTGASAFF
v_gene: TRBV4-3
j_gene: TRBJ1-1

CDR3aa: CASSYRGRFEQYF
v_gene: TRBV6-5
j_gene: TRBJ2-7

CDR3aa: CAWRAGQGFGEQFF
v_gene: TRBV30
j_gene: TRBJ2-1

CDR3aa: CSARDPRGDTQYF
v_gene: TRBV20-1
j_gene: TRBJ2-3

CDR3aa: CASSGGIIYEQYF
v_gene: TRBV7-8
j_gene: TRBJ2-7

CDR3aa: CASSSGQGRTDTQYF
v_gene: TRBV5-1
j_gene: TRBJ2-3

CDR3aa: CASSRIWAGMNTEAFF
v_gene: TRBV18
j_gene: TRBJ1-1

CDR3aa: CASSQDLRPESNQPQHF
v_gene: TRBV4-2
j_gene: TRBJ1-5

CDR3aa: CASSSSGRGYNEQFF
v_gene: TRBV9
j_gene: TRBJ2-1